These 26 T cell receptor beta chains originate from one sample sequenced in a study of blood T cells in healthy people across ages. It was with a sample-barcoded 5' primer and a J-beta primer mix that a second PCR of about 6 to 12 cycles was run. One entry per CDR3 protein results from TCRdb running MiXCR on the 5' RACE reads. The data hold roughly 1.7 million distinct CDR3 sequences, with about 31% observed a single time. The sequenced sample was blood. The receptors here all came from a woman aged 25 to 39 in good health.

This clonotype was counted ten times or more. The rearrangement joins TRBV10-3 to TRBJ2-7; 8 positions match TRBD1. The J segment lost 2 bases and the V segment lost 2 bases, leaving 5 bases of the junction unmatched. Looked up from germline, CDR1 is ENHRY and CDR2 is SYGVKD. The CDR3 covers 15 residues. CDR3 bases: TGTGCCATCAGTGAGGGACAGGGACGAACCTACGAGCAGTACTTC. Amino acids: CAISEGQGRTYEQYF.

As to this clonotype: The junction departs from the called germline gene at one end, perhaps through a read error. This sequence joins TRBV6-6 and TRBJ2-5; D gene ambiguous. Per germline, CDR1 MNHNY and CDR2 SVGAGI (reference sequence). This CDR3 is built from 13 residues. Here the CDR3 reads CTSRGFQRETQYF. The CDR3 DNA reads as TGTACCAGCAGAGGTTTTCAGAGGGAGACCCAGTACTTC.

CDR3 bases: TGCAGTGCTAGGGATGACCGAACCTACGAGCAGTACTTC. This sequence encodes CSARDDRTYEQYF. The V and J genes are TRBV20-1 and TRBJ2-5; the D is unclear. The better agreement between TRBJ2-7 and the DNA end casts doubt on the J call. CDR1 and CDR2 (germline): DFQATT, SNEGSKA (reference sequence). The CDR3 extends over 13 amino acids.

This clonotype was counted between two and nine times. This chain uses TRBV6-4 with TRBJ2-7, with 10 bases identical to TRBD1. The CDR3 runs to 18 residues. CDR1 MRHNA and CDR2 SNTAGT come from the germline V gene. V shed 11 bases and J 7 bases; nucleotides not matched to a gene: 26. DNA for the CDR3: TGTGCCTGCCAGACCGGGACAGGGGTTGGGAGCCTATTAGAGGAGCAGTACTTC. The encoded protein is CACQTGTGVGSLLEEQYF.

In this sample, this clonotype turned up a few times. The genes are TRBV4-1 and TRBJ1-6, with D tentatively TRBD1 (5 bases). CDR3 length equals 16 residues. Germline V gives CDR1 MGHRA, CDR2 YSYEKL. Trimming left V 0 bases short and J 7 bases short, with 13 bases between. CDR3 sequence reads: CASSQDLLAGNSPLHF. The CDR3 bases are TGCGCCAGCAGCCAAGATCTACTGGCAGGGAATTCACCCCTCCACTTT.

The chain joins TRBV9 to TRBJ2-3, with 9 positions matching TRBD2. V trimming: 3 bases; J trimming: 0 bases; junction bases outside the gene matches: 11. The CDR3 totals 18 residues. From germline, CDR1 is SGDLS and CDR2 YYNGEE. CDR3 loop: CASSDDAGGPFSTDTQYF. CDR3 nucleotides: TGTGCCAGCAGCGACGACGCGGGGGGGCCCTTTAGCACAGATACGCAGTATTTT. Together with reference TRBV9 and TRBJ2-3, the CDR3 gives the full variable domain: DSGVTQTPKHLITATGQRVTLRCSPRSGDLSVYWYQQSLDQGLQFLIQYYNGEERAKGNILERFSAQQFPDLHSELNLSSLELGDSALYFCASSDDAGGPFSTDTQYFGPGTRLTVL.

CDR3 DNA sequence: TGTGCCAGCAGTGCCCACAGGGATCCCTACGAGCAGTACTTC. Protein sequence: CASSAHRDPYEQYF. V and J are TRBV27 and TRBJ2-5; D might be TRBD1 (6 bases). The DNA end lines up better with TRBJ2-7; the J call may be wrong. The germline V gene has CDR1 MNHEY and CDR2 SMNVEV (reference sequence). The CDR3 is 14 residues long.

The genes are TRBV7-3 and TRBJ1-1; D is perhaps TRBD1 (6 bases). The CDR3 totals 13 residues. CDR1 is SGHTA and CDR2 is FQGTGA in the germline V gene. V was pared by 5 bases and J by 11 bases, with 18 bases between. The DNA of the CDR3 is TGTGCCAGCAGCCCAAACCAGGGGCTCCAGGCTTTCTTT. It is translated as CASSPNQGLQAFF.

The J gene is TRBJ2-3, the V gene TRBV4-1; D is ambiguous. V lost 4 bases and J 2 bases, leaving 25 bases between the germline ends. There are 19 residues in the CDR3. The germline gives CDR1 MGHRA, CDR2 YSYEKL. The CDR3 sequence: CASSRRTLGTRPNTDTQYF. CDR3 DNA sequence: TGCGCCAGCAGCCGTCGAACACTTGGAACACGTCCCAACACAGATACGCAGTATTTT.

The chain recombines TRBV21-1 with TRBJ1-2; TRBD1 is taken as the D call from the table, unchecked against the DNA. TRBV21-1 corresponds to a pseudogene. The CDR3 is 15 residues long. CDR3 region: CASSSSGSINYGYTF. CDR3 nucleotides: TGTGCCAGCAGCTCCTCGGGAAGTATTAACTATGGCTACACCTTC.

The V and J genes are TRBV6-6 and TRBJ1-6; D is undetermined. Germline V gives CDR1 MNHNY, CDR2 SVGAGI (reference sequence). V lost 2 bases to trimming and J lost 4 bases, with 6 bases between them. CDR3 length: 14 amino acids. CDR3 sequence: CASSYVDYNSPLHF. For the CDR3, the DNA is TGTGCCAGCAGTTACGTCGATTATAATTCACCCCTCCACTTT.

This clonotype has a handful of counts. The chain links TRBV7-9 to TRBJ2-7; the D is unclear. CDR1 and CDR2 from the germline V gene are SEHNR and FQNEAQ (reference sequence). This CDR3 has 14 residues. V was trimmed by 1 base and J by 4 bases, leaving 11 bases between them. The CDR3 protein is CASSLVPLFYEQYF. CDR3 DNA sequence: TGTGCCAGCAGCTTAGTTCCCTTGTTTTACGAGCAGTACTTC.

In the case of this clonotype: The junction and the germline gene differ at one end; a read error may be behind it. This chain connects TRBV7-3 to TRBJ2-3; 10 nucleotides line up with TRBD2. From germline, CDR1 is SGHTA and CDR2 FQGTGA. The CDR3 runs 15 residues. The chain's CDR3 is CASSVTSGTADTQYF. CDR3 bases: TGTGCCAGCAGCGTAACTAGCGGGACCGCAGATACGCAGTATTTT.

This clonotype came up once. The chain couples TRBV7-2 to TRBJ2-1; TRBD1 is a possible D gene (6 bases). Trimming cost V 7 bases and J 6 bases, with 13 bases left between them. Germline-derived CDR1 and CDR2 are SGHTA and FQGNSA. There are 13 residues in the CDR3. The CDR3 reads CASKSPTGNEQFF. CDR3 bases: TGTGCCAGCAAATCTCCGACAGGCAATGAGCAGTTCTTC.

This clonotype was seen only a few times. The V gene is TRBV20-1, the J gene TRBJ2-1; the match to TRBD2 covers 12 bases. CDR3 size: 13 residues. Trimming cost V 4 bases and J 7 bases; bases outside gene matches: 2. The germline gives CDR1 DFQATT, CDR2 SNEGSKA (reference sequence). The CDR3 protein is CSATSGRANEQFF. The CDR3 DNA reads TGCAGTGCTACTAGCGGGAGGGCGAATGAGCAGTTCTTC.

The chain couples TRBV6-1 to TRBJ1-2, with D hard to call. The V gene lost 1 base and the J gene lost 1 base, with 7 bases spanning the gap. CDR1 and CDR2 from the germline V gene are MNHNS and SASEGT. The CDR3 totals 14 residues. The CDR3 DNA is TGTGCCAGCAGTGAAGGGCAAAGTAACTATGGCTACACCTTC. It translates to CASSEGQSNYGYTF.

Many counts were recorded for this clonotype. The chain combines TRBV11-2 with TRBJ2-4; TRBD1 might be the D (7 bases). V lost 7 bases, J lost 9 bases, and 22 bases lay in between. The germline gives CDR1 SGHAT, CDR2 FQNNGV. This CDR3 region has 15 residues. CDR3 nucleotides: TGTGCCAGCACCGCAGGAGACGGGAGACAGGGCATTCAGTACTTC. Amino acids: CASTAGDGRQGIQYF.

This clonotype was seen more than once but under ten times. This chain connects TRBV20-1 to TRBJ1-1, with a possible D match to TRBD1 (5 bases). The CDR3 length is 12 residues. Germline CDR1 DFQATT, CDR2 SNEGSKA (reference sequence). V gave up 3 bases and J gave up 6 bases, with 11 bases separating them. CDR3 region: CSARGVFAEAFF. Written as DNA, the CDR3 is TGCAGTGCTAGGGGGGTGTTTGCTGAAGCTTTCTTT.

This clonotype was detected a few times. V gene TRBV25-1 combines with J gene TRBJ2-5; D gene ambiguous. This CDR3 has 13 residues. Deletions cut 5 bases from V and 3 bases from J, with 10 bases between. Germline V gene sequence: CDR1 MGHDK, CDR2 SYGVNS. The CDR3 loop reads CASSYLPEETQYF. Written as DNA, the CDR3 is TGTGCCAGCAGTTATCTCCCAGAAGAGACCCAGTACTTC.

The chain has TRBV5-1 and TRBJ2-1, with D tentatively TRBD2 (6 bases). The CDR3 runs to 15 residues. Trimming stripped 0 bases from V and 4 bases from J, with 11 bases between. Per the germline V gene, CDR1 is SGHRS and CDR2 is YFSETQ. The CDR3 coding sequence is TGCGCCAGCAGCTTGGATCCGGGAGCTTACAATGAGCAGTTCTTC. As protein: CASSLDPGAYNEQFF. Complete variable domain (other parts from reference TRBV5-1 and TRBJ2-1): KAGVTQTPRYLIKTRGQQVTLSCSPISGHRSVSWYQQTPGQGLQFLFEYFSETQRNKGNFPGRFSGRQFSNSRSEMNVSTLELGDSALYLCASSLDPGAYNEQFFGPGTRLTVL.

The chain has TRBV4-2 and TRBJ2-5; tentatively, D is TRBD2 (9 bases). Trimming took 0 bases from V and 2 from J, leaving 22 bases between them. Germline loops: CDR1 LGHNA, CDR2 YNFKEQ. The CDR3 runs to 19 residues. Written as DNA, the CDR3 is TGTGCCAGCAGCCAAGACCGGGGACTAGCAGGGGGCAAACAAGAGACCCAGTACTTC. It is translated as CASSQDRGLAGGKQETQYF.

This clonotype was seen more than once but under ten times. The CDR3 DNA is TGTGCCAGCAGTCTTAGCGGGGCTAACTACAATGAGCAGTTCTTC. This gives the protein CASSLSGANYNEQFF. This chain uses TRBV6-2 or TRBV6-3 with TRBJ2-1, with 8 bases lining up with TRBD2. The CDR3 is 15 residues long. CDR1 is MNHEY, CDR2 SVGEGT, per germline. With 5 bases clipped from V and 3 bases from J, the junction kept 6 bases outside the gene matches.

The chain is built from TRBV19 and TRBJ1-1; no clear D gene. Deletions cut 6 bases from V and 0 bases from J, with 8 bases between. Germline CDR1 and CDR2: LNHDA and SQIVND (reference sequence). The CDR3 contains 13 residues. The DNA of the CDR3 is TGTGCCAGTAGGAAAACCTTGAACACTGAAGCTTTCTTT. It encodes CASRKTLNTEAFF.

About this clonotype itself: This may be a read error: a much more frequent sequence differs by one nucleotide. This CDR3 is missing its conserved last phenylalanine or tryptophan, likely due to a read error. This chain joins TRBV29-1 and TRBJ2-7; TRBD2 matches at 9 bases. Germline lookup yields CDR1 SQVTM and CDR2 ANQGSEA. V trimming: 1 base; J trimming: 2 bases; junction bases outside the gene matches: 12. The CDR3 contains 17 residues. CDR3 in DNA: TGCAGCGTTGAAGCGCAGGGGATAGCGGGAGTTACCTACGAGCAGTACCTC. This translates into CSVEAQGIAGVTYEQYL.

This chain joins TRBV7-2 and TRBJ2-1; D might be TRBD1 or TRBD2, each matching 6 bases. TRBJ2-7 explains the end of the DNA better; the J call may be wrong. Per germline, CDR1 SGHTA and CDR2 FQGNSA. The CDR3 totals 14 residues. DNA of the CDR3: TGTGCCAGCACCCACGGGGGCCCCTACAATGGGCAGTACTTC. This gives the protein CASTHGGPYNGQYF.

This rearrangement joins TRBV20-1 to TRBJ1-6, with TRBD1 matching over 9 bases. The germline V gene has CDR1 DFQATT and CDR2 SNEGSKA (reference sequence). V lost 6 bases, J lost 2 bases, and 11 bases stayed unmatched. The CDR3 runs to 17 residues. The DNA for the CDR3 is TGCAGTGCCGTGGACAGGGGAGTTAACCCCTATAATTCACCCCTCCACTTT. Translation gives CSAVDRGVNPYNSPLHF.